This T cell receptor beta chain is from a study of cytomegalovirus exposure and HLA in healthy donors. As for the study in general: In a later analysis, it was reported that the roughly 120 validation repertoires had been produced on the same platform as the roughly 700 repertoires belonging to the first cohort.

Repertoires were generated with immunoSEQ multiplex PCR, while TCRdb's copy carries only in-frame clones and drops some. The data show under 300,000 clones, with about 90% seen just once and roughly 0.4% held by the top ten. Note on this clone: Antigen unknown.

Study-level results: The listing of 150 to 200 TCR beta chains classed them as cytomegalovirus-associated. According to a subsequent analysis, TCR clusters from the first cohort were inclined to appear together in the 90 to 150 validation repertoires.

Donors were drawn from the 120-subject validation cohort, separate from the roughly 670-subject first cohort. V gave up 3 bases and J gave up 7 bases, with 12 bases separating them. CDR1 is MDHEN and CDR2 is SYDVKM in the germline V gene. The CDR3 length is 13 residues. The rearrangement links TRBV28 to TRBJ1-2, with no clear D. The TCR originated in a woman aged 18-29 years in good health and CMV-seronegative. Sequenced material: PBMCs. CDR3 DNA sequence: TGTGCCAGCAGTTTTGTCCAGTCTGGTGGCTACACCTTC. It specifies CASSFVQSGGYTF.